Listed here is a single T cell receptor beta chain. This sample is part of a study of blood T cells in healthy people across ages. Per the germline V gene, CDR1 is SEHNR and CDR2 is FQNEAQ (reference sequence). The CDR3 is 14 residues long. The V gene lost 5 bases and the J gene lost 4 bases, with 14 bases spanning the gap. Combining a sample-barcoded 5' primer with a J-beta primer mix, a second PCR ran for roughly 7 to 12 cycles. Each TCR beta cDNA got a 12-nucleotide random molecular identifier. TCRdb reprocessed the 5' RACE reads via MiXCR and lists one record per CDR3 protein. The data contain about 800,000 distinct CDR3 sequences, just under 25% of them singletons. These same records also appear under a second study, on T cells of mothers and their children. That paper states: Samples were provided by three healthy Caucasian mothers and their six children. Every microgram of extracted RNA entered cDNA synthesis, about 1.5 ug per 15 ul. Addition of sample barcodes and 2-4 random nucleotides occurred through the M1S primer of the second PCR.

Input material: blood. The chain uses TRBV7-9 and TRBJ1-1; no reliable D call. The sequence was collected from a boy aged 5 to 17 in good health. Here the CDR3 reads CASSPHTMGTEAFF. For the CDR3, the DNA is TGTGCCAGCAGCCCACATACTATGGGCACTGAAGCTTTCTTT.